This T cell receptor (beta chain) was sequenced during a study of beta chain features in type 1 diabetes. Looking at the study overall: Across all samples, about 100 million sorted cells were examined. Findings and caveats of the study: All four CD4+ subsets from Type 1 diabetes patients carried moderately but significantly shorter TCRB CDR3s. There was no resolution here of whether HLA type influences TCRB rearrangement.

Around 100 mL of blood, on average, came from one heparinised draw per donor. All of the sorted populations showed purity greater than 95%. Note on this clone: Its antigen is as yet unknown.

Unmatched junction bases numbered 2, after V lost 7 bases and J lost 3 bases. Germline V gives CDR1 MNHNY, CDR2 SVGAGI (reference sequence). This CDR3 has 14 residues. cDNA synthesis used the whole RNA isolate, giving expressed TCRB sequences. Sequencing was performed with immunoSEQ multiplex PCR; in TCRdb, only in-frame clones are kept and a portion is missing. The sample contains about 370,000 clones, 8.5% to 10% of which appear only once. The genes are TRBV6-6 and TRBJ2-7; 14 nucleotides line up with TRBD2. This TCR derives from a man aged 30-40 years with type 1 diabetes. The sequenced material came from central memory CD4+ T cells from blood. The CDR3 sequence is CASTGTSGSYEQYF. CDR3 DNA: TGTGCCAGCACTGGGACTAGCGGGAGCTACGAGCAGTACTTC.